The next 20 T cell receptor beta chains were all read from a single sample in a study of cytomegalovirus exposure and HLA in healthy donors. Primers for the PCR totalled 60 Vbeta and 13 Jbeta. TCRdb's copy holds only in-frame clones and misses some; the assay was immunoSEQ multiplex PCR. The table has over 200,000 clones, 77% seen once. The sample was PBMCs. The receptors were sampled from a woman between 55 and 75 years old in good health and CMV-seropositive.

This clone was detected only a few times. This chain connects TRBV5-1 to TRBJ1-1, with 8 positions matching TRBD1. CDR3 length equals 15 residues. The germline CDR1 and CDR2 sequences are SGHRS and YFSETQ. After removal of 4 bases from V and 1 base from J, the junction contained 6 bases not matched to a gene. The CDR3 spells CASSPIGQGNTEAFF. The CDR3 DNA reads as TGCGCCAGCAGCCCTATCGGACAGGGGAACACTGAAGCTTTCTTT.

The chain uses TRBV7-2 and TRBJ1-1, with D maybe TRBD1 (5 bases). The germline gives CDR1 SGHTA, CDR2 FQGNSA. Between the trimmed V and J ends, which lost 6 bases and 2 bases, there was a span of 13 bases. The CDR3 consists of 14 residues. The CDR3 DNA sequence: TGTGCCAGCAGACCAGGGTGGTTTAACACTGAAGCTTTCTTT. This gives the protein CASRPGWFNTEAFF. Together with reference TRBV7-2 and TRBJ1-1, the CDR3 gives the full variable domain: GAGVSQSPSNKVTEKGKDVELRCDPISGHTALYWYRQSLGQGLEFLIYFQGNSAPDKSGLPSDRFSAERTGGSVSTLTIQRTQQEDSAVYLCASRPGWFNTEAFFGQGTRLTVV.

The V and J genes are TRBV15 and TRBJ2-7; D might be TRBD1 (7 bases). The CDR3 length is 15 residues. V was trimmed by 0 bases and J by 3 bases, leaving 12 bases between them. CDR1 and CDR2 (germline): LNHNV, YYDKDF (reference sequence). The CDR3 region is CATSRDQGGGYEQYF. In DNA form, the CDR3 reads TGTGCCACCAGCAGAGACCAGGGGGGCGGCTACGAGCAGTACTTC.

Worth noting for this clone: This sample includes further DNA sequences coding for the same CDR3. V usage is TRBV7-3 and J usage is TRBJ2-3, with D perhaps matching TRBD2 (6 bases). Trimming left V 1 base short and J 4 bases short, with 18 bases between. Per the germline V gene, CDR1 is SGHTA and CDR2 is FQGTGA. The CDR3 runs 17 residues. The CDR3 DNA reads as TGTGCCAGCAGCTTAAGTACTTGGCGGGGTGGCGCAGATACGCAGTATTTT. Encoded protein: CASSLSTWRGGADTQYF.

The chain carries TRBV6-6 and TRBJ1-4, with D possibly TRBD1 on 6 matching bases. Germline values: CDR1 MNHNY, CDR2 SVGAGI (reference sequence). V was shortened by 7 bases and J by 8 bases, with 20 bases between the two germline ends. The CDR3 contains 15 residues. CDR3 nucleotide sequence: TGTGCCAGCACAGACCGGGACACCGCCTGGGAAAAACTGTTTTTT. As protein: CASTDRDTAWEKLFF.

This rearrangement joins TRBV4-1 to TRBJ2-1; 14 bases agree with TRBD2. The CDR3 has 16 residues. The trim removed 6 bases at V and 8 bases at J, leaving 9 bases unmatched. Germline CDR1 MGHRA, CDR2 YSYEKL. The CDR3 is CASRRETSGRGYEQFF. Here the CDR3 DNA reads TGCGCCAGCAGACGGGAGACTAGCGGGAGGGGGTATGAGCAGTTCTTC.

The CDR3 nucleotides are TGCGCCAGCAGTCAATCGTGGGCGTGCTTTAATTCACCCCTCCACTTT. It translates to CASSQSWACFNSPLHF. J is TRBJ1-6 and V is TRBV23-1; D not certain. TRBV23-1 is labeled an ORF, and its function is uncertain. The CDR3 runs 16 residues. Trimming pared 0 bases from V and 6 bases from J, leaving 12 bases between.

The chain carries TRBV5-1 and TRBJ1-2; 11 bases are shared with TRBD1. The germline CDR1 and CDR2 sequences are SGHRS and YFSETQ. The CDR3 is made up of 15 amino acids. The V and J ends lost 5 bases and 5 bases, in that order; junction bases with no gene match: 8. CDR3 in amino acids: CASRQGQGASYGYTF. CDR3 coding DNA: TGCGCCAGCAGACAAGGACAGGGGGCTTCGTATGGCTACACCTTC.

This rearrangement joins TRBV4-3 to TRBJ1-2; D unclear. CDR1 is LGHNA, CDR2 YSLEER, per germline. The CDR3 has 15 amino acids. V lost 0 bases and J lost 1, with 9 bases in between. The CDR3: CASSQDSGNNYGYTF. CDR3 DNA sequence: TGCGCCAGCAGCCAAGATTCCGGGAATAACTATGGCTACACCTTC.

The chain joins TRBV5-1 to TRBJ1-4; weak D call: TRBD1 (5 bases). CDR3 size: 14 residues. From germline, CDR1 is SGHRS and CDR2 YFSETQ. Trimming pared 5 bases from V and 2 bases from J, leaving 10 bases between. CDR3 sequence: CASRTDSTNEKLFF. In DNA form, the CDR3 reads TGCGCCAGCAGGACTGACAGCACTAATGAAAAACTGTTTTTT.

The CDR3 DNA reads TGCGCCAGCAGCCAAGTCGGGACAGGGGGAGAGACCCAGTACTTC. Amino acids: CASSQVGTGGETQYF. V and J are TRBV4-1 and TRBJ2-5; 11 positions match TRBD1. After removal of 1 base from V and 4 bases from J, the junction contained 2 bases not matched to a gene. Germline loops: CDR1 MGHRA, CDR2 YSYEKL. The CDR3 extends over 15 amino acids.

V is TRBV28 and J is TRBJ2-7; 8 positions match TRBD1. The CDR3 is 13 residues long. Germline values: CDR1 MDHEN, CDR2 SYDVKM. V lost 3 bases and J lost 7; bases outside the gene matches: 5. CDR3: CASSLQGALEQYF. In nucleotides, the CDR3 is TGTGCCAGCAGTTTGCAGGGGGCGCTTGAGCAGTACTTC.

This clone was seen once. Other DNA sequences in the same sample also yield this CDR3. The chain combines TRBV2 with TRBJ2-6, with D perhaps TRBD2 (5 bases). The CDR3 is made up of 13 amino acids. V was shortened by 11 bases and J by 1 base, with 9 bases between the two germline ends. Germline V gene sequence: CDR1 SNHLY, CDR2 FYNNEI. Here the CDR3 DNA reads TGTGCCGGTACGGGGTCTGGGGCCAACGTCCTGACTTTC. Its protein product is CAGTGSGANVLTF.

This clone was detected only once. The chain has TRBV6-5 and TRBJ2-5; D perhaps matches TRBD2 (5 bases). Germline V gives CDR1 MNHEY, CDR2 SVGAGI. The CDR3 runs 12 residues. V was cut by 6 bases and J by 4 bases, with 9 bases left in between. DNA for the CDR3: TGTGCCAGCAGCCCGGGGTTAGAGACCCAGTACTTC. Translating it yields CASSPGLETQYF.

In the case of this clone: The junction differs from germline at one of its ends, possibly a read error. The chain joins TRBV2 to TRBJ2-7; D call uncertain. This CDR3 contains 13 residues. Germline-derived CDR1 and CDR2 are SNHLY and FYNNEI. CDR3 coding DNA: TGTGCCAGCAGTCAAGCCCGCGGCTACGAGCAGTACTTC. It encodes CASSQARGYEQYF.

The rearrangement joins TRBV6-5 to TRBJ2-5; 10 bases agree with TRBD2. This CDR3 has 14 amino acids. V shed 6 bases and J 1 base; nucleotides not matched to a gene: 2. Germline CDR1 reads MNHEY; CDR2 reads SVGAGI. CDR3 DNA sequence: TGTGCCAGCAGACGGACTAGCGGCCAAGAGACCCAGTACTTC. Its protein product is CASRRTSGQETQYF.

The V gene is TRBV6-5, the J gene TRBJ2-3; TRBD1 matches 9 bases. The V gene's germline CDR1 is MNHEY and CDR2 SVGAGI. J lost 3 bases, V lost 6 bases, and 4 bases had no gene match. CDR3 length: 14 amino acids. CDR3 loop: CASRMTGGTDTQYF. The DNA for the CDR3 is TGTGCCAGCAGGATGACAGGGGGAACAGATACGCAGTATTTT.

The V call is TRBV7-9, the J call TRBJ1-4; D is unresolved. The CDR3 extends over 15 amino acids. The V end lost 5 bases, the J end lost 0 bases, and 10 bases lay between the germline ends. Germline V gene lookup returns CDR1 SEHNR and CDR2 FQNEAQ (reference sequence). The CDR3 DNA is TGTGCCAGCAGCACTGACACGGCAACTAATGAAAAACTGTTTTTT. It codes for CASSTDTATNEKLFF.

CDR3 DNA sequence: TGTGCCAGCAGTGGCGGCTCCTACAATGAGCAGTTCTTC. It yields the protein CASSGGSYNEQFF. This chain joins TRBV2 and TRBJ2-1; D is unresolved. The V and J ends lost 4 bases and 0 bases respectively, with 4 bases between them. Germline V gives CDR1 SNHLY, CDR2 FYNNEI. The CDR3 is made up of 13 amino acids.

The chain uses TRBV10-3 and TRBJ2-3; 7 bases are shared with TRBD2. With 7 bases clipped from V and 0 bases from J, the junction kept 4 bases outside the gene matches. The CDR3 covers 14 residues. The germline CDR1 and CDR2 sequences are ENHRY and SYGVKD. The CDR3 nucleotides read TGTGCCATCACCCAAGCGGGGAGCACAGATACGCAGTATTTT. Translation gives CAITQAGSTDTQYF.